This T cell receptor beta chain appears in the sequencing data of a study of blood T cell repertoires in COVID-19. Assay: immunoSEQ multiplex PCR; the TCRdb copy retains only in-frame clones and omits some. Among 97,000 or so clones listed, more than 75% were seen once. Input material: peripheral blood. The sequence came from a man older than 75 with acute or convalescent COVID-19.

The CDR3 here is CASSVRRTAGANVLTF. DNA for the CDR3: TGTGCCAGCAGTGTTCGTAGGACAGCTGGGGCCAACGTCCTGACTTTC. The chain combines TRBV2 with TRBJ2-6; TRBD1 might be the D (6 bases). The germline V gene encodes CDR1 SNHLY and CDR2 FYNNEI. V was cut by 4 bases and J by 2 bases, with 12 bases left in between. CDR3 size: 16 residues.